The subject of this entry is one TCR beta chain. Its antigen remains unknown. This sample is drawn from a study of cytomegalovirus exposure and HLA in healthy donors. Study-wide findings and caveats: Several V segments, TRBV6-2 and TRBV6-3 among them, could not be told apart and were dropped. A later analysis showed TCR association rates differing by HLA locus, peaking at DRB1 and lowest at HLA-C. In vitro, three CMV-associated chains proved specific for CMV antigens.

60 Vbeta and 13 Jbeta primers were used in PCR. Profiled with immunoSEQ multiplex PCR; TCRdb holds only in-frame clones, not every one. Found here are more than 150,000 clones, 80% of them singletons; the top ten hold 1%. CDR1 and CDR2 (germline): SGHVS, FQNEAQ. There are 14 residues in the CDR3. V lost 2 bases and J lost 2, with 9 bases in between. The receptor was isolated from a woman between 45 and 60 years old in good health and CMV-seropositive. This chain joins TRBV7-8 and TRBJ1-1; D is ambiguous. Sample: PBMCs. The CDR3 coding sequence is TGTGCCAGCAGCTTAACCGGGAGCAACACTGAAGCTTTCTTT. It codes for CASSLTGSNTEAFF.